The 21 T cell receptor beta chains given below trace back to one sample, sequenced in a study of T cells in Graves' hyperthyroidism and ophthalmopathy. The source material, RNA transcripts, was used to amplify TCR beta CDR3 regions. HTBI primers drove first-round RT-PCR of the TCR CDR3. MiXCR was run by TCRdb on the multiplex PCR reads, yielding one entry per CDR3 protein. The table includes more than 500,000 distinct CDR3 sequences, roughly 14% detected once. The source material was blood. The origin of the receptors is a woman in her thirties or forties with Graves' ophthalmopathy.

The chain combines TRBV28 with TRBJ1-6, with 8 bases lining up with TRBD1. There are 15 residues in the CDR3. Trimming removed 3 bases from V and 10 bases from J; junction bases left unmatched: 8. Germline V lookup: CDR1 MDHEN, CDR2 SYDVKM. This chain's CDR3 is CASSFDRGAGSPLHF. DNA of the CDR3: TGTGCCAGCAGTTTCGACAGGGGCGCTGGCTCACCCCTCCACTTT.

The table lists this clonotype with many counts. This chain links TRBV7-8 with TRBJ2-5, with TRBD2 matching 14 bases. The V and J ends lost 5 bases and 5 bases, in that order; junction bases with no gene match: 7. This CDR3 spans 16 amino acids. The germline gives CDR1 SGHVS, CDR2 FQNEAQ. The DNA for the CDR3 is TGTGCCAGCAGCACGGGGACTAGCGGGAGTGGGGAGACCCAGTACTTC. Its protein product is CASSTGTSGSGETQYF.

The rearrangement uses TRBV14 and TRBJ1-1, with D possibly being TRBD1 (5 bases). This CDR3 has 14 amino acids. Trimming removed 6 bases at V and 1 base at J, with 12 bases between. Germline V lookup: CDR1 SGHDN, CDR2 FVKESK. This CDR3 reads CASRPRDWNTEAFF. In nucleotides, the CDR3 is TGTGCCAGCAGACCCAGGGACTGGAACACTGAAGCTTTCTTT.

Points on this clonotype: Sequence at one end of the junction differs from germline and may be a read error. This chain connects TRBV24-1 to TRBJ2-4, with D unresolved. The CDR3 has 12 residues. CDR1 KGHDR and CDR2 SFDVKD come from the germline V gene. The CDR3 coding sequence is TGTACCACCGGAGATGCCAAAAACATTCAGTACTTC. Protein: CTTGDAKNIQYF.

The chain's CDR3 is CASNRGAAEAFF. Here the CDR3 DNA reads TGTGCCAGCAACCGGGGGGCAGCCGAAGCTTTCTTT. This rearrangement joins TRBV6-2 or TRBV6-3 to TRBJ1-1; a possible D gene is TRBD1 (6 bases). Germline lookup yields CDR1 MNHEY and CDR2 SVGEGT. The CDR3 spans 12 residues. Trimming removed 7 bases at V and 8 bases at J, with 14 bases between.

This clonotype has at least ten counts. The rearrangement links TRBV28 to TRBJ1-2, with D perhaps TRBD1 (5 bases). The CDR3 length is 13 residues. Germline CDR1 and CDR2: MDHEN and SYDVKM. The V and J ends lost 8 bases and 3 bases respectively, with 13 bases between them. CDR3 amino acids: CASRTNRDYGYTF. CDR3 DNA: TGTGCCAGCCGGACAAACCGGGACTATGGCTACACCTTC.

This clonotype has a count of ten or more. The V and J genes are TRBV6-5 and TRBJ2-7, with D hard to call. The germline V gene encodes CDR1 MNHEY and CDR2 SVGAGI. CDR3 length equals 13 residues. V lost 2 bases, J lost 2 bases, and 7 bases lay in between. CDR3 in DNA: TGTGCCAGCAGTTACGCGAAGGCCTACGAGCAGTACTTC. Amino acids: CASSYAKAYEQYF.

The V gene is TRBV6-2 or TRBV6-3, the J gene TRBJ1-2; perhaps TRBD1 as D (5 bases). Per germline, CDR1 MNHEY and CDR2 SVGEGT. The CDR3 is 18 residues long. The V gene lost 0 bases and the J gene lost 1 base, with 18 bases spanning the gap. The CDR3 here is CASSYSGVRPANNYGYTF. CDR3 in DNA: TGTGCCAGCAGTTACTCGGGGGTCCGACCCGCTAATAACTATGGCTACACCTTC.

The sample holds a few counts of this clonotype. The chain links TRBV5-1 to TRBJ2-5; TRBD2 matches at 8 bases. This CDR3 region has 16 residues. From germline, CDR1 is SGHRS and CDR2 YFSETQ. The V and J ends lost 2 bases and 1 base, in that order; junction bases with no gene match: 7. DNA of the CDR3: TGCGCCAGCAGCTTTTCGCTAGCGGGTCCCCAAGAGACCCAGTACTTC. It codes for CASSFSLAGPQETQYF.

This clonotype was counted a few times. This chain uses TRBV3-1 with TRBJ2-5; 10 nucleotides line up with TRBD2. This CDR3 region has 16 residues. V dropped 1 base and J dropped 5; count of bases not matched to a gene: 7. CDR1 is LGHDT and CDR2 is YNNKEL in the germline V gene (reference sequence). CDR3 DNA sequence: TGTGCCAGCAGCCAAGGTTGGCTAGCGGGAGCTGAGACCCAGTACTTC. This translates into CASSQGWLAGAETQYF.

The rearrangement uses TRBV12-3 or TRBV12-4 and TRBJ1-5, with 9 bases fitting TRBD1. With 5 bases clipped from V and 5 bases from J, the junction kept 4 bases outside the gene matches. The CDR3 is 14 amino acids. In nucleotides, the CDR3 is TGTGCCAGCAGTGCTTGGACAGGGGATCAGCCCCAGCATTTT. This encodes CASSAWTGDQPQHF.

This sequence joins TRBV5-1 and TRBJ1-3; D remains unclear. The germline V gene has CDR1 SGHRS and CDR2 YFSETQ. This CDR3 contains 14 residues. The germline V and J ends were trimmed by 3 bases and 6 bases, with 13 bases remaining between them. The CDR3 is CASSWGWQKNTIYF. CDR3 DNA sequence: TGCGCCAGCAGCTGGGGTTGGCAGAAAAACACCATATATTTT.

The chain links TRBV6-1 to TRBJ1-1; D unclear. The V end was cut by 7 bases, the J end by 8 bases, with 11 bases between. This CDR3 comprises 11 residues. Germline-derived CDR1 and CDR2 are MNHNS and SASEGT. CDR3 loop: CASTQGREAFF. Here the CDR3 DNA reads TGTGCCAGCACCCAAGGGCGGGAAGCTTTCTTT.

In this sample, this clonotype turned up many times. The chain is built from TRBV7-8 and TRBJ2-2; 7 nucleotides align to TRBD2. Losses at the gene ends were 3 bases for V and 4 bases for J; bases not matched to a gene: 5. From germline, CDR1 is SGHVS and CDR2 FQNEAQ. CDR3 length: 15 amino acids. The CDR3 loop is CASSFSSGSTGELFF. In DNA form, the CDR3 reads TGTGCCAGCAGCTTTTCTAGCGGATCCACCGGGGAGCTGTTTTTT.

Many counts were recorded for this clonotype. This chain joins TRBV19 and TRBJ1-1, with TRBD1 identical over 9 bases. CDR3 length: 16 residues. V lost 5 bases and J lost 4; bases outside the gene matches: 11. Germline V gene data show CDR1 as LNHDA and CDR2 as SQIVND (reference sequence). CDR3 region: CASSRIYGQGRTEAFF. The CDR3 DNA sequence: TGTGCCAGTAGTCGGATCTACGGACAGGGGCGCACTGAAGCTTTCTTT.

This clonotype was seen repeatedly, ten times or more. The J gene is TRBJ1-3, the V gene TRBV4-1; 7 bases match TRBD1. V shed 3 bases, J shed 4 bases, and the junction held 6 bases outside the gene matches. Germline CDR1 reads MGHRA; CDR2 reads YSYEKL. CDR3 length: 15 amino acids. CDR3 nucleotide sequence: TGCGCCAGCAGCCAGCCCACACAGGGGGGAAACACCATATATTTT. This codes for CASSQPTQGGNTIYF.

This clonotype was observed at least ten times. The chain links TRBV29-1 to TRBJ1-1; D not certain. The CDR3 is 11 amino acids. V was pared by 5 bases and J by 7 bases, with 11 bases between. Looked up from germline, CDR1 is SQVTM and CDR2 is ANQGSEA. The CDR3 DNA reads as TGCAGCGTTTCCAAGCGGGGTGAAGCTTTCTTT. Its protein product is CSVSKRGEAFF.

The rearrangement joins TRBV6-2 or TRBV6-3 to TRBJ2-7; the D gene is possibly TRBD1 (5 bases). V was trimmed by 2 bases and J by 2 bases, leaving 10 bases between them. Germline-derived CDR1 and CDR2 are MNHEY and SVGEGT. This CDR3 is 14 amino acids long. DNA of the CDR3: TGTGCCAGCAGTTACGGGGCCTTTACCTACGAGCAGTACTTC. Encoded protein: CASSYGAFTYEQYF.

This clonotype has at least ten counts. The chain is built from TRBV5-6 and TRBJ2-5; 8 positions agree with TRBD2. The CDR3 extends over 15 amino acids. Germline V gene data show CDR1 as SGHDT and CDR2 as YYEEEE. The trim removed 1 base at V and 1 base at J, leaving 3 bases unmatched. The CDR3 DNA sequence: TGTGCCAGCAGCTTGTCCGCGGGAGGCCAAGAGACCCAGTACTTC. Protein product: CASSLSAGGQETQYF.

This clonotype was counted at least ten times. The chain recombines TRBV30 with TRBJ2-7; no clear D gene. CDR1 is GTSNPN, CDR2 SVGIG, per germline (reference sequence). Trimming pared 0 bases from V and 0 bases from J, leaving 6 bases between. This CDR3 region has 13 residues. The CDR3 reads CAWSVYLSYEQYF. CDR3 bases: TGTGCCTGGAGTGTTTATCTCTCCTACGAGCAGTACTTC.

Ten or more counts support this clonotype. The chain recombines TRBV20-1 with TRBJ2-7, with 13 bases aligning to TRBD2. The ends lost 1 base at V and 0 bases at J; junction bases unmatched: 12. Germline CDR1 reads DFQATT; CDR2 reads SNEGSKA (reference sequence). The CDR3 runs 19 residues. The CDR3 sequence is CSARGIGTSGITSSYEQYF. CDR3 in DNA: TGCAGTGCTAGAGGGATCGGGACTAGCGGGATCACATCCTCCTACGAGCAGTACTTC.